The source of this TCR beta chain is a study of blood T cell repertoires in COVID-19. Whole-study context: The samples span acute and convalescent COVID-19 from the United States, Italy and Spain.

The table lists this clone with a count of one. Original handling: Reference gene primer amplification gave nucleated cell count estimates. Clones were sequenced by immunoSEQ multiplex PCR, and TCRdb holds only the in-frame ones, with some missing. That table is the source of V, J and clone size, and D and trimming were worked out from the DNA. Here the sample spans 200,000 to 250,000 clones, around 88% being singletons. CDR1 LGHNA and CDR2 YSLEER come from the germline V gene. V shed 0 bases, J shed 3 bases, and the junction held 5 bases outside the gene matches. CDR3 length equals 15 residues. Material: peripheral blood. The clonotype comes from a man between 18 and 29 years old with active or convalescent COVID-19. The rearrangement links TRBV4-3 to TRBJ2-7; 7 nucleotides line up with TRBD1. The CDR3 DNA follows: TGCGCCAGCAGCCAAGATGTGACAGGGCACTACGAGCAGTACTTC. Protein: CASSQDVTGHYEQYF.